The 8 T cell receptor beta chains reported below all come from one sample, sequenced in a study of T cell repertoires in cytomegalovirus infection. Each CDR3 protein gets one entry after TCRdb re-called the reads with MiXCR. The sample has around 230,000 distinct CDR3 sequences, around 6.4% seen once. Input material: PBMCs. The receptors originated from a human donor in good health (CMV status not recorded). Some clones in this sample may be carry-over from other donors' samples.

This clonotype has ten or more counts. This rearrangement joins TRBV18 to TRBJ2-7; D unresolved. This CDR3 has 13 amino acids. Germline assignment: CDR1 KGHSH and CDR2 LQKENI. The germline V and J ends were trimmed by 2 bases and 3 bases, with 8 bases remaining between them. The chain's CDR3 is CASSPFRVYEQYF. CDR3 nucleotides: TGTGCCAGCTCACCATTTCGGGTCTACGAGCAGTACTTC.

This clonotype appeared many times. CDR3: CASSLYQIGGTEAFF. In DNA form, the CDR3 reads TGTGCCAGCAGTCTTTACCAAATAGGAGGCACTGAAGCTTTCTTT. The chain employs TRBV12-3 or TRBV12-4 and TRBJ1-1; D remains ambiguous. V shed 5 bases and J shed 4 bases, with 17 bases lying between them. The CDR3 covers 15 residues.

There are many counts of this clonotype. The V gene is TRBV7-3, the J gene TRBJ2-2; TRBD1 agrees at 9 bases. There are 15 residues in the CDR3. CDR1 SGHTA and CDR2 FQGTGA come from the germline V gene. V lost 2 bases, J lost 3 bases, and 1 base stayed unmatched. The CDR3 loop reads CASSLDRGYTGELFF. CDR3 nucleotide sequence: TGTGCCAGCAGCTTAGACAGGGGGTACACCGGGGAGCTGTTTTTT.

This clonotype appeared many times. The genes are TRBV7-3 and TRBJ1-6; a possible D gene is TRBD1 (5 bases). V gave up 2 bases and J gave up 6 bases, with 8 bases separating them. This CDR3 is built from 14 residues. CDR1 and CDR2 from the germline V gene are SGHTA and FQGTGA. The CDR3 region is CASSLSGLNSPLHF. The CDR3 DNA follows: TGTGCCAGCAGCTTATCGGGGCTTAATTCACCCCTCCACTTT.

This clonotype has a count of ten or more. The gene calls are TRBV6-5 and TRBJ1-1; tentatively, D is TRBD1 (5 bases). From germline, CDR1 is MNHEY and CDR2 SVGAGI. CDR3 length: 14 amino acids. The V gene lost 6 bases and the J gene lost 1 base, with 12 bases spanning the gap. The CDR3 sequence is CASRTGGPNTEAFF. The CDR3 DNA is TGTGCCAGCAGAACGGGGGGACCGAACACTGAAGCTTTCTTT.

CDR3 loop: CASSFPSAEIHNEQFF. The CDR3 nucleotides read TGTGCCAGCAGCTTCCCGTCCGCAGAGATCCACAATGAGCAGTTCTTC. This chain links TRBV5-6 with TRBJ2-1, with no clear D. This CDR3 is 16 amino acids long. Germline lookup yields CDR1 SGHDT and CDR2 YYEEEE. V gave up 2 bases and J gave up 5 bases, with 17 bases separating them.

The sample holds many counts of this clonotype. The chain joins TRBV7-2 to TRBJ2-2; the D is unclear. The V end lost 2 bases, the J end lost 4 bases, and 8 bases lay between the germline ends. CDR1 and CDR2 (germline): SGHTA, FQGNSA. The CDR3 runs to 14 residues. This CDR3 is CASSLRASTGELFF. The CDR3, as DNA: TGTGCCAGCAGCTTAAGGGCAAGCACCGGGGAGCTGTTTTTT.

In this sample, this clonotype turned up many times. The V call is TRBV28, the J call TRBJ1-5; TRBD1 agrees at 10 bases. In germline, CDR1 is MDHEN, CDR2 SYDVKM. The V gene end was trimmed by 1 base and the J gene end by 9 bases; junction bases not matched to a gene: 6. The CDR3 covers 15 residues. CDR3 DNA: TGTGCCAGCAGTTTATTGGGGGACAGGGGATGGCCCCAGCATTTT. Amino acids: CASSLLGDRGWPQHF.